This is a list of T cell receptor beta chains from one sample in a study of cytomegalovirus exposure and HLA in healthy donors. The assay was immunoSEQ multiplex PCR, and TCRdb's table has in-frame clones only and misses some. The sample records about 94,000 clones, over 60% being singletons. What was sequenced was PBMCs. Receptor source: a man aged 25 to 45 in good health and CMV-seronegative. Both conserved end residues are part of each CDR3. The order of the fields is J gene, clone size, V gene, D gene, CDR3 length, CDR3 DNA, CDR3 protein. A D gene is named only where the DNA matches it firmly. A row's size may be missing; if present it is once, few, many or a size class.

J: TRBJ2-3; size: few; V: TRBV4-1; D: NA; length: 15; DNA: TGCGCCAGCAGCCGCGGCACAGGGGAGGTAGATACGCAGTATTTT; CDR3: CASSRGTGEVDTQYF
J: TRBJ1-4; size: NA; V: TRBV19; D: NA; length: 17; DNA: TGTGCCAGTAGTAGACATTTAAGGTCAAGCCCTAATGAAAAACTGTTTTTT; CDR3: CASSRHLRSSPNEKLFF
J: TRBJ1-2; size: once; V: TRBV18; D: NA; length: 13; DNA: TGTGCCAGCTCACCCAAGGAGGACTATGGCTACACCTTC; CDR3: CASSPKEDYGYTF
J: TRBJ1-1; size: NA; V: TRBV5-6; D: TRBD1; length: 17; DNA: TGTGCCAGCAGCTACTACAGGGGGCCGTACATGAACACTGAAGCTTTCTTT; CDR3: CASSYYRGPYMNTEAFF
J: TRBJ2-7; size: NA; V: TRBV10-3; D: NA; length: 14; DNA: TGTGCCATCAGTGAAGGCGGGTACACCTACGAGCAGTACTTC; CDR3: CAISEGGYTYEQYF
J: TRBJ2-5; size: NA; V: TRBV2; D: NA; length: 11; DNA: TGTGCCAGACAGGGCGGGGAGACCCAGTACTTC; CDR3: CARQGGETQYF
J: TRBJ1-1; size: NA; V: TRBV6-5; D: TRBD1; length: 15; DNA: TGTGCCAGCAGCCGCTCGGGAGGGGGCCTAGGAGAAGCTTTCTTT; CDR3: CASSRSGGGLGEAFF
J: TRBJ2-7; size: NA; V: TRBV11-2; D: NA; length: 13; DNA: TGTGCCAGCAGCCCCCGCGCTAACTACGAGCAGTACTTC; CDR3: CASSPRANYEQYF
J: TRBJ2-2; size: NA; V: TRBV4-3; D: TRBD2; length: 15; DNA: TGCGCCAGCAGCCAACAACTAGCGGGGAACGGGGAGCTGTTTTTT; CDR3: CASSQQLAGNGELFF
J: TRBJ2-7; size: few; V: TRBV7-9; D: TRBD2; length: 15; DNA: TGTTCCAGCAGCCCTACTAGCGGGAGTCTTGACGAGCAGTACTTC; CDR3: CSSSPTSGSLDEQYF
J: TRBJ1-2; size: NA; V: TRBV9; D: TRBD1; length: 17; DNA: TGTGCCAGCAGCCCACGAACTGACAGGGGGCGATACTATGGCTACACCTTC; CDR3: CASSPRTDRGRYYGYTF
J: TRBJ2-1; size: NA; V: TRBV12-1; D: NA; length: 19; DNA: TGTGCCAGCAGCTTCCTTGAGGCGGGGGGGCCGGTTTGGAACGGTGAGCAGTTCTTC; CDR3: CASSFLEAGGPVWNGEQFF
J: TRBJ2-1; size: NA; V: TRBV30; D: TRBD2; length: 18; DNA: TGTGCCTGGAGGGGGGGGACTAGCGGGAGGGGCTACTACAATGAGCAGTTCTTC; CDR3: CAWRGGTSGRGYYNEQFF
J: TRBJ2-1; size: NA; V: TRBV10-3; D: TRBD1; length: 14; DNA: TGTGCCACCTGGAACAGGGGACATAAAAATGAGCAGTTCTTC; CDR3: CATWNRGHKNEQFF
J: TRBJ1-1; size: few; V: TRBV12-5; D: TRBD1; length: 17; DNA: TGTGCTAGTGGTTTGGTACACGGGGGACAGGGGAACACTGAAGCTTTCTTT; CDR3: CASGLVHGGQGNTEAFF
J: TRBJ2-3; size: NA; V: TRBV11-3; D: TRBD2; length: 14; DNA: TGTGCCAGCAGCTCAGCGGGGGGGCCGGGTACGCAGTATTTT; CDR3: CASSSAGGPGTQYF
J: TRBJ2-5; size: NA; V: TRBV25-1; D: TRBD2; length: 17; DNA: TGTGCCAGCAGTGAACCTCCGGGACTAGCGGGATCGGAGACCCAGTACTTC; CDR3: CASSEPPGLAGSETQYF
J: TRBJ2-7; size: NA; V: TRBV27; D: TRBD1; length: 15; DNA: TGTGCCAGCAGTTCCTCCGGGACAGACCCCTACGAGCAGTACTTC; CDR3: CASSSSGTDPYEQYF
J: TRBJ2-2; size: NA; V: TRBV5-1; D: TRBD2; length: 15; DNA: TGCGCCAGCAGCTGGACTAGCGGGAGTTCCGGGGAGCTGTTTTTT; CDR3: CASSWTSGSSGELFF
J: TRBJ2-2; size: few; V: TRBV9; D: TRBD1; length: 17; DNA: TGTGCCAGCAGCCCCGATTCCGACAGGGTGGGCACCGGGGAGCTGTTTTTT; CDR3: CASSPDSDRVGTGELFF
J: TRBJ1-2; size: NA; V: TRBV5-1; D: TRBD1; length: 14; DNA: TGCGCCAGCAGCTTGGACAGGGGATGGGATGGCTACACCTTC; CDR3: CASSLDRGWDGYTF
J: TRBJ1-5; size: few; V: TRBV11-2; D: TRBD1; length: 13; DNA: TGTGCCAGCAGCTGGACAGGGCAACAGCCCCAGCATTTT; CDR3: CASSWTGQQPQHF
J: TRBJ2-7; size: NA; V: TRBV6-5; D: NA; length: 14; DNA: TGTGCCAGCAGCCCACAGGGAAGGGCCTACGAGCAGTACTTC; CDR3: CASSPQGRAYEQYF
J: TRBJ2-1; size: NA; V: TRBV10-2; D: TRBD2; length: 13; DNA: TGCGCCAGCAGACTAGCGGGAGGGGATGAGCAGTTCTTC; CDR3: CASRLAGGDEQFF
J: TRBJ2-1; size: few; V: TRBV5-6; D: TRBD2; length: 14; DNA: TGTGCCTATCTTTCGGCGGGAGCGTACAATGAGCAGTTCTTC; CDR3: CAYLSAGAYNEQFF
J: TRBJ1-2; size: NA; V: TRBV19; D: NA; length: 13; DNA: TGTGCCAGTAGGATGCTAGTCGTCCATGGCTACACCTTC; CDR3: CASRMLVVHGYTF
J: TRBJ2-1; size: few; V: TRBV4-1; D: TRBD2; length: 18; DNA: TGCGCCAGCAGCCCCTGGGTACTCGTAGCGGGCACCTACAATGAGCAGTTCTTC; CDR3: CASSPWVLVAGTYNEQFF